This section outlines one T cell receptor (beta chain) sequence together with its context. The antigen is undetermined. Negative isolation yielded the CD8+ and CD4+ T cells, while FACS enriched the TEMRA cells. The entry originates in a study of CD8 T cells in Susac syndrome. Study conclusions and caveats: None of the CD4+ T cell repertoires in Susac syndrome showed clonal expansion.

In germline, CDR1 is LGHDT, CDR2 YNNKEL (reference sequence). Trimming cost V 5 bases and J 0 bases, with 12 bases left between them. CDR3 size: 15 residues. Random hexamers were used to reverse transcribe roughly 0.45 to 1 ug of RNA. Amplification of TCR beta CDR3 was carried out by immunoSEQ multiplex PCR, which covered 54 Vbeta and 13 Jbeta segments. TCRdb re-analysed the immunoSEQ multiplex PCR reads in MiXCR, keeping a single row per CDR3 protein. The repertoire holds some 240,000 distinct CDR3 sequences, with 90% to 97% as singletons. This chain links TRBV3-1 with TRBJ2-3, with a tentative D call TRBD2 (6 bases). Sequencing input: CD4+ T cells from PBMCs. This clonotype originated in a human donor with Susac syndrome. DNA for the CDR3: TGTGCCAGCAGCGATACTAGCACCAGCACAGATACGCAGTATTTT. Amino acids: CASSDTSTSTDTQYF.